This is a list of T cell receptor beta chains from one sample in a study of CD8 T cells in ankylosing spondylitis. TCRdb redid the calling of the 5' RACE reads with MiXCR, one entry per CDR3 protein. The data show over 700,000 distinct CDR3 sequences, roughly 19% seen once. What was sequenced was blood, either unsorted or a sorted T cell fraction (not recorded which). The receptor source for this set is a male donor with ankylosing spondylitis. CDR3s include the opening cysteine and the closing phenylalanine or tryptophan. The order of the fields is J gene, D gene, V gene, CDR3 protein. D genes are given only for firm matches.

TRBJ2-1,NA,TRBV4-3,CASSQDSLAGTRVHEQFF
TRBJ2-1,TRBD2,TRBV20-1,CSAPGLPVTDEQFF
TRBJ1-2,NA,TRBV3-1,CASSQTPAANYGYTF
TRBJ2-5,NA,TRBV7-8,CASRRTLAPQETQYF
TRBJ1-1,TRBD1,TRBV4-3,CASSQVGQAVLKTEAFF
TRBJ2-1,NA,TRBV2,CASTWQSNEQFF
TRBJ1-4,NA,TRBV20-1,CSARVSGYDEKLFF
TRBJ2-5,NA,TRBV5-1,CASSPRGEGETQYF
TRBJ2-1,TRBD1,TRBV12-3/TRBV12-4,CASSFGQGQNNEQFF
TRBJ2-3,TRBD2,TRBV11-3,CASSFETGGIDTQYF
TRBJ2-6,NA,TRBV29-1,CSVLQGSGANVLTF
TRBJ2-3,TRBD1,TRBV5-6,CASSWRQGAADTQYF
TRBJ1-2,NA,TRBV5-1,CASSLAPGAPGYTF
TRBJ1-1,NA,TRBV7-9,CASSFNLGTEAFF
TRBJ2-7,TRBD2,TRBV4-1,CASSQDTRASGENRGQYF
TRBJ2-6,TRBD2,TRBV6-2/TRBV6-3,CASSSGLAGLSGANVLTF
TRBJ1-1,NA,TRBV5-1,CASSLAPGLGTEAFF
TRBJ2-4,NA,TRBV5-1,CASSNQDIQYF
TRBJ1-3,NA,TRBV15,CATSRDVGGPGNTIYF
TRBJ2-2,NA,TRBV27,CASSLSRDGELFF
TRBJ2-7,NA,TRBV10-2,CASSESGSSYEQYF
TRBJ2-5,NA,TRBV20-1,CSVAVEETQYF
TRBJ1-5,NA,TRBV2,CASSDNNQPQHF
TRBJ1-2,TRBD1,TRBV5-1,CASSRGQGVYTF
TRBJ2-3,TRBD2,TRBV12-3/TRBV12-4,CASSPGTKPPWDTQYF
TRBJ2-1,TRBD2,TRBV20-1,CSAAAGGDFNEQFF
TRBJ1-2,NA,TRBV5-1,CASSYSTDGYGYTF
TRBJ2-5,NA,TRBV20-1,CSASYQDGETQYF
TRBJ2-1,NA,TRBV27,CASRDTGLGGYNEQFF
TRBJ1-3,NA,TRBV3-1,CASSPGGGSQVNTIYF
TRBJ2-5,NA,TRBV28,CASRPLSGGSETQYF
TRBJ2-1,NA,TRBV20-1,CSARGLTGLSYNEQFF
TRBJ2-1,NA,TRBV5-1,CASSLEVGSYNEQFF
TRBJ2-3,NA,TRBV7-2,CASSFDWGSDTQYF
TRBJ2-1,NA,TRBV5-1,CASSLGQAVDEQFF
TRBJ2-3,TRBD1,TRBV18,CASSVPGQGTDTQYF
TRBJ2-1,TRBD1,TRBV15,CATSRKGQYNEQFF
TRBJ2-1,NA,TRBV11-2,CASSSGMLNEQFF
TRBJ2-1,TRBD2,TRBV12-3/TRBV12-4,CASSLIAGAVYNEQFF
TRBJ2-3,NA,TRBV27,CASRNSDGANLMDTQYF
TRBJ2-1,TRBD2,TRBV4-3,CASSQDGSGRGFNEQFF
TRBJ1-2,NA,TRBV7-8,CASSSGLRLSYGYTF
TRBJ2-2,NA,TRBV4-1,CASSLPQRKSTGELFF
TRBJ2-3,NA,TRBV4-1,CASSQERSTDTQYF
TRBJ1-4,NA,TRBV29-1,CSVAEGHEKLFF
TRBJ2-1,TRBD2,TRBV4-1,CASRKTTLAGGPIWNEQFF
TRBJ2-2,NA,TRBV29-1,CSVETPNGELFF
TRBJ2-7,NA,TRBV12-3/TRBV12-4,CASSRSPYEQYF
TRBJ2-1,TRBD2,TRBV7-2,CASSLKGGPDEQFF
TRBJ2-1,NA,TRBV4-1,CASSQVLRSGDYNEQFF
TRBJ1-1,NA,TRBV3-1,CASSQIFRPGVAAFF
TRBJ2-3,TRBD2,TRBV9,CASSVVPSGGASDTQYF
TRBJ1-1,TRBD1,TRBV6-2/TRBV6-3,CASRTGTTEAFF
TRBJ1-1,NA,TRBV4-1,CASSQVSSNTEAFF
TRBJ2-3,NA,TRBV5-1,CASSLGTSQRDTQYF
TRBJ2-7,NA,TRBV30,CAWSVGTGLAPNEQYF
TRBJ2-1,NA,TRBV12-3/TRBV12-4,CASSLSGVTRNEQFF